A single sample gave rise to the 31 T cell receptor beta chains below, sequenced in a study of T cell responses to AZD1222 COVID-19 vaccine. Assay used: immunoSEQ multiplex PCR; TCRdb lists only in-frame clones, some missing. The sample lists over 100,000 clones, roughly 84% occurring once. Specimen: peripheral blood, collected on day 0 of AZD1222 vaccination. The receptors originated from an adult in good health.

The chain employs TRBV25-1 and TRBJ1-2, with D possibly matching TRBD1 (6 bases). CDR3 length: 13 amino acids. The V and J ends lost 3 bases and 7 bases respectively, with 12 bases between them. The germline V gene has CDR1 MGHDK and CDR2 SYGVNS. The CDR3: CASSDVGGFGYTF. CDR3 coding DNA: TGTGCCAGCAGTGATGTGGGGGGCTTTGGCTACACCTTC.

The chain recombines TRBV29-1 with TRBJ1-4, with D possibly TRBD1 on 6 matching bases. This CDR3 contains 15 residues. Trimming took 8 bases from V and 4 from J, leaving 20 bases between them. Per germline, CDR1 SQVTM and CDR2 ANQGSEA. The CDR3 nucleotides read TGCAGCCCGAGGGGACACCCTAGATGTAATGAAAAACTGTTTTTT. This codes for CSPRGHPRCNEKLFF.

This chain connects TRBV5-1 to TRBJ1-2; D unresolved. CDR1 and CDR2 from the germline V gene are SGHRS and YFSETQ. With 1 base removed from V and 0 bases from J, the gap between germline ends came to 16 bases. The CDR3 covers 17 residues. The CDR3, as DNA: TGCGCCAGCAGCTTGAGTCCCCCGGGCACTCCTAACTATGGCTACACCTTC. This gives the protein CASSLSPPGTPNYGYTF.

The rearrangement joins TRBV9 to TRBJ2-5, with 8 positions matching TRBD2. With V trimmed by 4 bases and J by 9 bases, 20 bases remained unmatched. There are 17 residues in the CDR3. Germline V gene sequence: CDR1 SGDLS, CDR2 YYNGEE. The chain's CDR3 is CASSSSAGGPPGGAQYF. CDR3 sequence (DNA): TGTGCCAGCAGCTCTTCCGCGGGAGGTCCTCCCGGAGGGGCCCAGTACTTC.

The chain links TRBV12-3 or TRBV12-4 to TRBJ2-1; D is uncertain. With 3 bases removed from V and 6 bases from J, the gap between germline ends came to 9 bases. This CDR3 is 13 amino acids long. The CDR3 sequence is CASSLTTGNEQFF. For the CDR3, the DNA is TGTGCCAGCAGTTTGACAACCGGCAATGAGCAGTTCTTC.

The CDR3, as DNA: TGTGCCAGCTCTTCAGAGGGATTCGAGCAGTTCTTC. Translated, it gives CASSSEGFEQFF. The rearrangement links TRBV12-3 or TRBV12-4 to TRBJ2-1, with D perhaps TRBD2 (5 bases). The CDR3 covers 12 residues. Trimming pared 8 bases from V and 10 bases from J, leaving 15 bases between.

As DNA, the CDR3 is TGTGCCAGCAGCCCGGCGGGGGCAGGGGAGGCAAACACCATATATTTT. Its protein product is CASSPAGAGEANTIYF. The rearrangement uses TRBV5-4 and TRBJ1-3; D perhaps matches TRBD1 (6 bases). Looked up from germline, CDR1 is SGHNT and CDR2 is YYREEE (reference sequence). The length of the CDR3 is 16 residues. The V end lost 4 bases, the J end lost 6 bases, and 20 bases lay between the germline ends.

This chain joins TRBV7-8 and TRBJ1-6; D is perhaps TRBD1 (5 bases). Germline CDR1 reads SGHVS; CDR2 reads FQNEAQ. Trimming left V 2 bases short and J 9 bases short, with 11 bases between. The CDR3 loop spans 14 amino acids. CDR3 sequence (DNA): TGTGCCAGCAGCTTATCAGGGCTAGGTTCACCCCTCCACTTT. Translating it yields CASSLSGLGSPLHF.

The chain is built from TRBV24-1 and TRBJ2-3; 7 bases map to TRBD1. With 5 bases clipped from V and 4 bases from J, the junction kept 5 bases outside the gene matches. The CDR3 contains 14 residues. Germline V gene data show CDR1 as KGHDR and CDR2 as SFDVKD. CDR3 residues: CATSGAGGPDTQYF. DNA of the CDR3: TGTGCCACCAGTGGGGCAGGGGGTCCAGATACGCAGTATTTT.

CDR3 bases: TGTGCCAGCAGTCCCCCGGGCTTAGGGGAGACCCAGTACTTC. It codes for CASSPPGLGETQYF. The chain has TRBV28 and TRBJ2-5, with D unclear. Germline values: CDR1 MDHEN, CDR2 SYDVKM. Trimming shortened V by 5 bases and J by 5 bases, and 15 bases separated the two germline ends. The CDR3 runs 14 residues.

This chain links TRBV6-5 with TRBJ1-2; 7 nucleotides align to TRBD1. CDR1 MNHEY and CDR2 SVGAGI come from the germline V gene. The CDR3 contains 14 residues. V dropped 2 bases and J dropped 6; count of bases not matched to a gene: 6. The CDR3 here is CASSYRDRDHGYTF. In nucleotides, the CDR3 is TGTGCCAGCAGTTACAGAGACAGGGACCATGGCTACACCTTC.

The chain couples TRBV5-1 to TRBJ2-1, with D tentatively TRBD2 (6 bases). Between the trimmed V and J ends, which lost 0 bases and 7 bases, there was a span of 17 bases. Germline V gene sequence: CDR1 SGHRS, CDR2 YFSETQ. The CDR3 contains 16 residues. In DNA form, the CDR3 reads TGCGCCAGCAGCTTGGCCTCCTCCTGGACTACTAATGAGCAGTTCTTC. Amino acid sequence: CASSLASSWTTNEQFF. Full variable domain (remainder filled in from reference TRBV5-1 and TRBJ2-1): KAGVTQTPRYLIKTRGQQVTLSCSPISGHRSVSWYQQTPGQGLQFLFEYFSETQRNKGNFPGRFSGRQFSNSRSEMNVSTLELGDSALYLCASSLASSWTTNEQFFGPGTRLTVL.

CDR3 in amino acids: CASSVDGQGTNEQYF. CDR3 nucleotide sequence: TGTGCCAGCAGCGTAGATGGACAGGGAACTAACGAGCAGTACTTC. J is TRBJ2-7 and V is TRBV9, with 8 nucleotides matching TRBD1. The CDR3 length is 15 residues. V shed 0 bases and J 5 bases; nucleotides not matched to a gene: 7. Germline lookup yields CDR1 SGDLS and CDR2 YYNGEE.

This chain joins TRBV7-2 and TRBJ2-7; TRBD2 aligns across 9 bases. Unmatched junction bases numbered 13, after V lost 7 bases and J lost 6 bases. The CDR3 is made up of 15 amino acids. Per germline, CDR1 SGHTA and CDR2 FQGNSA. This CDR3 reads CASKLAGVASVEQYF. CDR3 coding DNA: TGTGCCAGCAAATTAGCGGGAGTCGCCTCGGTCGAGCAGTACTTC.

This clone was found once. This chain joins TRBV13 and TRBJ2-3, with 7 nucleotides matching TRBD2. J was trimmed by 4 bases and V by 5 bases; bases with no gene match: 3. Per germline, CDR1 PRHDT and CDR2 FYEKMQ (reference sequence). The CDR3 runs to 13 residues. CDR3 sequence (DNA): TGTGCCAGCAGCGGGAGGGCCCCAGATACGCAGTATTTT. It specifies CASSGRAPDTQYF.

This clone was counted only a few times. The chain uses TRBV4-3 and TRBJ1-5; possibly TRBD1 for D (6 bases). Trimming took off 0 bases at V and 1 base at J, with 19 bases between the two ends. CDR1 and CDR2 (germline): LGHNA, YSLEER. CDR3 size: 19 residues. The CDR3: CASSQDRGAGVLSNQPQHF. The CDR3 bases are TGCGCCAGCAGCCAAGATAGGGGGGCAGGAGTGTTGAGCAATCAGCCCCAGCATTTT.

The J gene is TRBJ1-3, the V gene TRBV19; D unclear. This CDR3 is built from 15 residues. V was cut by 3 bases and J by 0 bases, with 9 bases left in between. From germline, CDR1 is LNHDA and CDR2 SQIVND (reference sequence). CDR3 in amino acids: CASSIGSDSGNTIYF. CDR3 bases: TGTGCCAGTAGTATCGGGTCAGACTCTGGAAACACCATATATTTT.

This sequence joins TRBV5-1 and TRBJ1-2; D gene uncertain. Trimming pared 0 bases from V and 2 bases from J, leaving 8 bases between. Germline V gene sequence: CDR1 SGHRS, CDR2 YFSETQ. The CDR3 contains 14 residues. CDR3 amino acids: CASSLAGENYGYTF. The CDR3 DNA reads TGCGCCAGCAGCTTGGCCGGAGAGAACTATGGCTACACCTTC.

The CDR3 region is CASGTSSNEQFF. CDR3 DNA: TGTGCCAGCGGGACTAGCAGCAATGAGCAGTTCTTC. The chain has TRBV28 and TRBJ2-1; 9 bases fit TRBD2. CDR3 length: 12 amino acids. Germline CDR1 and CDR2: MDHEN and SYDVKM. J was trimmed by 6 bases and V by 8 bases; bases with no gene match: 2.

This chain uses TRBV10-3 with TRBJ1-5; D ambiguous. Trimming stripped 2 bases from V and 4 bases from J, with 9 bases between. The CDR3 runs 14 residues. Germline V CDR1 and CDR2: ENHRY, SYGVKD. CDR3 loop: CAISEERPNQPQHF. CDR3 coding DNA: TGTGCCATCAGTGAGGAAAGACCAAATCAGCCCCAGCATTTT.

The rearrangement uses TRBV3-1 (or the pseudogene TRBV3-2) and TRBJ2-7, with D maybe TRBD2 (5 bases). The CDR3 length is 13 residues. CDR1 and CDR2 (germline): LGHDT, YNNKEL (reference sequence). V lost 4 bases and J 1 base, leaving 8 bases between the germline ends. The CDR3 protein is CASSLTGSYEQYF. CDR3 coding DNA: TGTGCCAGCAGCCTGACGGGGTCCTACGAGCAGTACTTC.

The CDR3 DNA reads TGTGCCAGTAGTATCTGGCAGGGATCTGAGCAGTTCTTC. It encodes CASSIWQGSEQFF. This sequence joins TRBV19 and TRBJ2-1; maybe TRBD1 (5 bases). Between the trimmed V and J ends, which lost 3 bases and 9 bases, there was a span of 12 bases. From germline, CDR1 is LNHDA and CDR2 SQIVND (reference sequence). This CDR3 has 13 residues.

This chain uses TRBV4-3 with TRBJ1-2, with D possibly matching TRBD1 (5 bases). The V gene's germline CDR1 is LGHNA and CDR2 YSLEER. Trimming left V 0 bases short and J 8 bases short, with 16 bases between. This CDR3 comprises 15 residues. The CDR3: CASSQDTPLQEGYTF. CDR3 bases: TGCGCCAGCAGCCAAGATACCCCTTTACAGGAGGGCTACACCTTC.

The chain joins TRBV24-1 to TRBJ2-6; no reliable D call. Germline V gives CDR1 KGHDR, CDR2 SFDVKD. This CDR3 contains 15 residues. The ends were cut back, 4 bases at V and 0 bases at J, with 6 bases in the middle. The CDR3 DNA reads as TGTGCCACCAGTGACTCCTACTCTGGGGCCAACGTCCTGACTTTC. Protein sequence: CATSDSYSGANVLTF.

V gene TRBV6-4 combines with J gene TRBJ1-2; 11 nucleotides align to TRBD1. The CDR3 is made up of 14 amino acids. The ends lost 3 bases at V and 8 bases at J; junction bases unmatched: 5. Germline CDR1 MRHNA, CDR2 SNTAGT. CDR3 DNA sequence: TGTGCCAGCAGTGAGGGACAGGGGGGGAAAGGCTACACCTTC. As protein: CASSEGQGGKGYTF.

The V call is TRBV12-3 or TRBV12-4, the J call TRBJ1-2, with D hard to call. Trimming removed 2 bases at V and 4 bases at J, with 5 bases between. This CDR3 spans 12 amino acids. The CDR3 coding sequence is TGTGCCAGCAGTTTAACGGCCTATGGCTACACCTTC. Translation: CASSLTAYGYTF.

This chain joins TRBV6-5 and TRBJ1-5; D call uncertain. Germline loops: CDR1 MNHEY, CDR2 SVGAGI. With 6 bases removed from V and 3 bases from J, the gap between germline ends came to 9 bases. The CDR3 length is 13 residues. The CDR3 bases are TGTGCCAGCAGCCGATTTGCCAATCAGCCCCAGCATTTT. Its translation is CASSRFANQPQHF.

The chain links TRBV5-8 to TRBJ1-5, with D uncertain. The V gene lost 0 bases and the J gene lost 5 bases, with 6 bases spanning the gap. Germline V gene data show CDR1 as SGHTS and CDR2 as YDEGEE. This CDR3 region has 13 residues. The chain's CDR3 is CASSLEEHQPQHF. The CDR3 DNA reads TGTGCCAGCAGCTTGGAGGAACATCAGCCCCAGCATTTT.

V and J are TRBV7-9 and TRBJ2-7; TRBD1 matches 7 bases. There are 15 residues in the CDR3. Germline V CDR1 and CDR2: SEHNR, FQNEAQ (reference sequence). Trimming at V came to 6 bases and at J to 1 base, leaving 9 bases not matched to a gene. The CDR3 coding sequence is TGTGCCAGCAGGCGACAGGGAGTTGGGTCCTACGAGCAGTACTTC. Protein sequence: CASRRQGVGSYEQYF.

This clone was seen a single time. The chain couples TRBV10-1 to TRBJ1-3; D remains ambiguous. This CDR3 is 13 amino acids long. Germline V gene data show CDR1 as WNHNN and CDR2 as SYGVQD (reference sequence). The V end was cut by 8 bases, the J end by 0 bases, with 8 bases between. As DNA, the CDR3 is TGCGCCAGCTCAGCGACCTCTGGAAACACCATATATTTT. It translates to CASSATSGNTIYF.

The J gene is TRBJ1-2, the V gene TRBV5-6; 9 nucleotides align to TRBD1. The trim removed 2 bases at V and 5 bases at J, leaving 13 bases unmatched. The CDR3 is 17 amino acids. CDR1 is SGHDT, CDR2 YYEEEE, per germline. CDR3 sequence: CASSLRGTGRRMYGYTF. CDR3 sequence (DNA): TGTGCCAGCAGCTTACGTGGGACAGGGAGAAGGATGTATGGCTACACCTTC.